This section outlines one T cell receptor beta chain sequence together with its context. Antigen: not known. These data belong to a study of T cell responses to AZD1222 COVID-19 vaccine. In germline, CDR1 is SGHTA, CDR2 FQGNSA. This CDR3 comprises 16 residues. Trimming removed 1 base at V and 0 bases at J, with 7 bases between. Study findings and constraints: A mostly white British donor set with more females was recruited, and clonal diversity was possibly underestimated. Spike-specific TCR depth and breadth grew after two AZD1222 doses. The study identified only 6 or 7 AZD1222 recipients as seropositive at baseline.

Using immunoSEQ multiplex PCR, the repertoire was profiled, and TCRdb retains in-frame clones only, with some absent. The sample yields around 260,000 clones, roughly 93% seen once. This receptor was taken from an adult in good health. The gene calls are TRBV7-2 and TRBJ1-6; D unresolved. The sample in question was peripheral blood, obtained on day 0 of AZD1222 vaccination. This CDR3 reads CASSLDSNSYNSPLHF. The DNA for the CDR3 is TGTGCCAGCAGCTTAGACAGTAACTCCTATAATTCACCCCTCCACTTT.